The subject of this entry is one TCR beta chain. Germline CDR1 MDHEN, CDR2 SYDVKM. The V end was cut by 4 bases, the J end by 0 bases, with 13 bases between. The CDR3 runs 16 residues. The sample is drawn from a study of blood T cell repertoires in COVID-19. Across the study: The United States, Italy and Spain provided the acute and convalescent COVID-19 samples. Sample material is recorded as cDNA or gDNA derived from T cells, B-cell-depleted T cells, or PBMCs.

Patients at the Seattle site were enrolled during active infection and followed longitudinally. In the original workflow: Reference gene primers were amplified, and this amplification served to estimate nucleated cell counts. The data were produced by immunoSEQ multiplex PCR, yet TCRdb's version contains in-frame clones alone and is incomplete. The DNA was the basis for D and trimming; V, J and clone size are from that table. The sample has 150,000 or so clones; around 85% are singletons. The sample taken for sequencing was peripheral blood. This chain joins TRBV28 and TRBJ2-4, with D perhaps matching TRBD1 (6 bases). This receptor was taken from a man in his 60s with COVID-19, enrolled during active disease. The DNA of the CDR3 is TGTGCCAGCAGTTCCCACAGGGCGGGAGCCAAAAACATTCAGTACTTC. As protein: CASSSHRAGAKNIQYF. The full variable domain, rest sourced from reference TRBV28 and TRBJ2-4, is DVKVTQSSRYLVKRTGEKVFLECVQDMDHENMFWYRQDPGLGLRLIYFSYDVKMKEKGDIPEGYSVSREKKERFSLILESASTNQTSMYLCASSSHRAGAKNIQYFGAGTRLSVL.